This TCR beta chain was captured by sequencing in a study of blood T cell repertoires in COVID-19. Turning to the study itself: Whether acute or convalescent, the COVID-19 samples came from the United States, Italy and Spain. T cells, B-cell-depleted T cells, or PBMCs supplied cDNA or gDNA.

Authors' analysis steps: Quantification of nucleated cells was approximated via reference gene primer amplification. Measured with immunoSEQ multiplex PCR; TCRdb has only the in-frame clones, and not every one. V, J and clone size derive from that table, while D and trimming were established from the DNA sequence. This sample has over 100,000 clones, with approximately 80% found just once. The CDR3 is made up of 18 amino acids. V was shortened by 0 bases and J by 4 bases, with 21 bases between the two germline ends. The germline V gene has CDR1 SEHNR and CDR2 FQNEAQ (reference sequence). The V gene is TRBV7-9, the J gene TRBJ1-2; D call uncertain. What was sequenced was peripheral blood. The TCR was taken from a man aged 60-69 years with acute or convalescent COVID-19. The CDR3 nucleotides are TGTGCCAGCAGCTTAGCCCTAGGTGGGGTTAGTCGGGGCTATGGCTACACCTTC. Translated: CASSLALGGVSRGYGYTF. The full variable domain, its missing parts supplied by reference TRBV7-9 and TRBJ1-2, is DTGVSQNPRHKITKRGQNVTFRCDPISEHNRLYWYRQTLGQGPEFLTYFQNEAQLEKSRLLSDRFSAERPKGSFSTLEIQRTEQGDSAMYLCASSLALGGVSRGYGYTFGSGTRLTVV.